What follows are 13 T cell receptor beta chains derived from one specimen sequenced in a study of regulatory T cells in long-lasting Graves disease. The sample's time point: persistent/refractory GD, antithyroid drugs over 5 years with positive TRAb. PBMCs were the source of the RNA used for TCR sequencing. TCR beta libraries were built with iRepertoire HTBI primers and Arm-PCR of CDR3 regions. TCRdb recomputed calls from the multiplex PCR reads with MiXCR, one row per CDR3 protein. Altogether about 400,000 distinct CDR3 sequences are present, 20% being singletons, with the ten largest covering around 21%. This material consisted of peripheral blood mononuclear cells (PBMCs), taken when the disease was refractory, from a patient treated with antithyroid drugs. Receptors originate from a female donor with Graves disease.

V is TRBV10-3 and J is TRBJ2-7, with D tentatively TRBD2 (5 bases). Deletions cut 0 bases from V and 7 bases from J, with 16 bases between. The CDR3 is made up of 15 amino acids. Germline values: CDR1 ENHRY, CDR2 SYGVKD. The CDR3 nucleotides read TGTGCCATCAGTGAGTCGAACTCCTACGGGGAAGAGCAGTACTTC. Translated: CAISESNSYGEEQYF.

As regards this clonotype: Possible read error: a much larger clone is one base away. The CDR3 protein is CASSRRDFSFYEQYF. CDR3 nucleotide sequence: TGTGCCAGCAGCCGCCGGGACTTCAGCTTCTACGAGCAGTACTTC. The V call is TRBV6-2 or TRBV6-3, the J call TRBJ2-7; D might be TRBD2 (6 bases). CDR3 size: 15 residues. With 6 bases removed from V and 3 bases from J, the gap between germline ends came to 18 bases. Per the germline V gene, CDR1 is MNHEY and CDR2 is SVGEGT.

CDR3 loop: CASRLVPSETQYF. The DNA for the CDR3 is TGTGCCAGCAGACTCGTCCCTTCAGAGACCCAGTACTTC. The J gene is TRBJ2-5, the V gene TRBV7-2, with D unresolved. Trimming shortened V by 6 bases and J by 4 bases, and 12 bases separated the two germline ends. This CDR3 is 13 amino acids long. Germline V gene data show CDR1 as SGHTA and CDR2 as FQGNSA.

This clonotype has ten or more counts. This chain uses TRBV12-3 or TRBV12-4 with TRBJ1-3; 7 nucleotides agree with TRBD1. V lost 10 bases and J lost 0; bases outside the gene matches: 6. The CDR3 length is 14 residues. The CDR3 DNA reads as TGTGCCACAGCCAGGGACAGCTCTGGAAACACCATATATTTT. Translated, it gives CATARDSSGNTIYF.

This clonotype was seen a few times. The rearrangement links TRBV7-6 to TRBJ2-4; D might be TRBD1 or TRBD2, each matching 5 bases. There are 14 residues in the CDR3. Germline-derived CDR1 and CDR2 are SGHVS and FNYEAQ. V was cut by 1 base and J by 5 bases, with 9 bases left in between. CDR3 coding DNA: TGTGCCAGCAGCTTAGGAGGGGTCCAAAACATTCAGTACTTC. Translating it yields CASSLGGVQNIQYF.

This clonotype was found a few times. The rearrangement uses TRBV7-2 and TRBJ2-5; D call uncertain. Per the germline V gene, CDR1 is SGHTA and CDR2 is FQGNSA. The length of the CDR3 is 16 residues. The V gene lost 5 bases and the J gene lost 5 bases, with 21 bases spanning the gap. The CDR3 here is CASSISGQFGSETQYF. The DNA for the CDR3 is TGTGCCAGCAGCATATCTGGGCAGTTTGGCTCGGAGACCCAGTACTTC.

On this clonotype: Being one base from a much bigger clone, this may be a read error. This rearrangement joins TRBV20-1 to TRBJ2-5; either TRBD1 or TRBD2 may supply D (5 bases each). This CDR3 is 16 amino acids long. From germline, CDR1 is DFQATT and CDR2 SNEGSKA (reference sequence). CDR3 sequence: CSAGRPSGPRGETQHF. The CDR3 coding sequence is TGCAGTGCTGGAAGACCCTCTGGACCCCGAGGGGAGACCCAGCACTTC.

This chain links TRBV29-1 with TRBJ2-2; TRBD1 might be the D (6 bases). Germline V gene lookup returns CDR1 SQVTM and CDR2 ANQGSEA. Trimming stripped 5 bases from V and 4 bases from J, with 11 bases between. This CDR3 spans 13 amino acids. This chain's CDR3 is CSVSIGGTGELFF. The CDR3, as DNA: TGCAGCGTTTCTATAGGGGGCACCGGGGAGCTGTTTTTT.

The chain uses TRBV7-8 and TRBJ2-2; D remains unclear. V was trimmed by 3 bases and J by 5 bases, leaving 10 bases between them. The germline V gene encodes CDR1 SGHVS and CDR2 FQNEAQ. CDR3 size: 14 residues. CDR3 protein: CASSFRIATGELFF. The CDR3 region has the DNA TGTGCCAGCAGCTTTAGGATAGCTACCGGGGAGCTGTTTTTT.

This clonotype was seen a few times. CDR3 DNA: TGTGCCAGTAGCCTGAGCGGGAGTGCCGCGACCGAGCAGTACTTC. Encoded protein: CASSLSGSAATEQYF. The chain is built from TRBV19 and TRBJ2-7; 8 bases map to TRBD2. The CDR3 loop spans 15 amino acids. V lost 6 bases, J lost 6 bases, and 13 bases stayed unmatched. The germline CDR1 and CDR2 sequences are LNHDA and SQIVND (reference sequence).

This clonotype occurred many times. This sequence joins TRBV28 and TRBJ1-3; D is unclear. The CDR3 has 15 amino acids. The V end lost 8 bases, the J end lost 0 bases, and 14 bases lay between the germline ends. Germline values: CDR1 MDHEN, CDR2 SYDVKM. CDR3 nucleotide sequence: TGTGCCAGCGGCCCGGGCACAGTCTCTGGAAACACCATATATTTT. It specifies CASGPGTVSGNTIYF.

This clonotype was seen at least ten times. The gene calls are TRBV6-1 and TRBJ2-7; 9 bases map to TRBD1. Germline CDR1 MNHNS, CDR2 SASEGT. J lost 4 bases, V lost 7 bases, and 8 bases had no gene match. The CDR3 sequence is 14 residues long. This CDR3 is CASTERTGVYEQYF. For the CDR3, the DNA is TGTGCCAGCACCGAACGGACAGGGGTTTACGAGCAGTACTTC.

The CDR3 DNA is TGTGCCAGCAGCTTAGCGCTGGGCGGGGCCTACGAGCAGTACTTC. Encoded protein: CASSLALGGAYEQYF. The chain has TRBV7-2 and TRBJ2-7, with D possibly being TRBD2 (6 bases). The germline CDR1 and CDR2 sequences are SGHTA and FQGNSA. The CDR3 totals 15 residues. The V and J ends lost 0 bases and 2 bases respectively, with 11 bases between them.